This TCR beta chain was sequenced for a study of beta chain features in type 1 diabetes. Study-wide results and limits: TCRB CDR3s from Type 1 diabetes patients were moderately but significantly shorter in all four CD4+ subsets.

This clone has a handful of counts. Its antigen is undetermined. Germline CDR1 and CDR2: ENHRY and SYGVKD. Trimming took off 3 bases at V and 6 bases at J, with 2 bases between the two ends. This CDR3 contains 11 residues. As every portion of the isolated RNA was reverse transcribed, the sequencing read expressed TCRB transcripts. Clones were read by immunoSEQ multiplex PCR, and TCRdb kept only the in-frame ones, dropping some. In the table there are fewer than 300,000 clones, roughly 10% of which are singletons. The TCR comes from a man aged 25 to 40 with type 1 diabetes. Sequencing was done on a sample of naive CD4+ T cells from blood. This rearrangement joins TRBV10-3 to TRBJ2-2; D uncertain. This CDR3 reads CAISDAGELFF. CDR3 nucleotide sequence: TGTGCCATCAGTGACGCCGGGGAGCTGTTTTTT.